This paragraph covers one T cell receptor (beta chain) sequence. Many counts were recorded for this clone. This receptor's antigen is unknown. Base qualities are not at hand, and no much larger clone is one base apart. The collaborating institutions used their own protocols to collect whole blood in K2EDTA tubes. For TCRbeta analysis, collaborators shipped samples as frozen whole blood, isolated PBMCs, or DNA extracted from either of those sample types. This sample is drawn from a study of blood T cell repertoires in COVID-19 (dated by TCRdb to the early 2020s). Background for the entire study: Samples from collaborators originated in the United States, Italy and Spain and spanned both the acute and convalescent phases of COVID-19. The prospective study material was composed of cDNA or gDNA derived from T cells, B-cell-depleted T cells, or PBMCs. Deeply sampled blood TCRbeta repertoires from subjects exposed to, actively infected with, or recovered from COVID-19 were included in the dataset. A freely available public database, intended as a resource for researchers studying the immune response to SARS-CoV-2, is where the repertoires were released. Samples came from the ongoing ImmuneRACE study (first 160 participants) plus 1,254 subjects from 6 global collaborators. A de-identified subject ID, COVID-19 status, age in years and sex were almost always included in the sample metadata. Where available, HLA class I and class II types were obtained from metadata supplied by the sample provider rather than from assay-based typing. Broad study findings and their caveats: The amount of clinical and demographic metadata varied by source and participant and was provided uncurated.

TCRbeta CDR3 regions were amplified from genomic DNA using the immunoSEQ Assay, a bias-controlled multiplex PCR. From the authors' description of their analysis: The number of nucleated cells in each sample was estimated by amplification of reference gene primers within the assay. To quantify the absolute abundance of each unique TCRbeta CDR3 rearrangement, sequence reads were collapsed and filtered. Productive Simpson clonality was computed per sample as the square root of Simpson's diversity index over productive rearrangements. TCRdb obtained this table from immuneACCESS and retained in-frame rearrangements with V and J assigned. These tables miss some clones; where compared with another copy, unresolved V genes account for less than half of the shortfall, and the remainder is unexplained. For V, J and clone size, that table is used; D and trimming come from the DNA. In all, the sample holds approximately 340,000 clones, and approximately 82% of those were seen once. Clones ranked in the top ten supply 2.5% to 3% of the sample.

The CDR3, cysteine through phenylalanine, is 14 amino acids long. This entry keeps only the CDR3 DNA: 42 bases, framed from base 1. At the junction V is shortened by 3 bases and J by 2 bases; bases outside the gene matches: 3. CDR1 and CDR2 are read off the germline V gene as LGHNA and YNFKEQ. In this chain, TRBV4-2 is recombined with TRBJ1-1; TRBD1 matches 7 bases in the middle. The sequence came from a man younger than 45 with active or convalescent COVID-19. Sequenced material: peripheral blood. The nucleotide sequence is TGTGCCAGCAGCCATGGGACAGCTAACACTGAAGCTTTCTTT. Translated, this is CASSHGTANTEAFF.